The 10 T cell receptor beta chains reported below all come from one sample, sequenced in a study of cytomegalovirus exposure and HLA in healthy donors. Assay used: immunoSEQ multiplex PCR; TCRdb lists only in-frame clones, some missing. This table holds roughly 50,000 clones, roughly 90% found once. What was sequenced was PBMCs. Receptors were obtained from a man in his late teens or twenties in good health and CMV-seronegative.

The V call is TRBV14, the J call TRBJ2-3, with TRBD2 as a possible D gene (6 bases). This CDR3 is 14 amino acids long. Germline assignment: CDR1 SGHDN and CDR2 FVKESK. The V and J ends lost 4 bases and 3 bases respectively, with 11 bases between them. This chain's CDR3 is CASSPQTRTDTQYF. The CDR3 DNA reads TGTGCCAGCAGCCCACAGACTAGAACAGATACGCAGTATTTT.

This rearrangement joins TRBV4-1 to TRBJ2-7, with D hard to call. Germline CDR1 is MGHRA and CDR2 is YSYEKL. V dropped 3 bases and J dropped 6 bases, with 12 bases sitting between them. The CDR3 covers 13 residues. This CDR3 reads CASSQRAVGEQYF. The CDR3 DNA is TGCGCCAGCAGCCAGCGTGCGGTAGGCGAGCAGTACTTC.

The CDR3 protein is CASSGVGDLEQYF. CDR3 coding DNA: TGTGCCAGCAGTGGAGTCGGGGATCTCGAGCAGTACTTC. The chain carries TRBV2 and TRBJ2-7, with a weak D call TRBD2 (5 bases). There are 13 residues in the CDR3. CDR1 is SNHLY, CDR2 FYNNEI, per germline. V was trimmed by 4 bases and J by 6 bases, leaving 13 bases between them.

The chain links TRBV9 to TRBJ2-5; 11 bases match TRBD2. The CDR3 length is 16 residues. The germline V gene encodes CDR1 SGDLS and CDR2 YYNGEE. V shed 0 bases, J shed 4 bases, and the junction held 5 bases outside the gene matches. The CDR3 coding sequence is TGTGCCAGCAGCGTAGGGGGACTAGCGGAGACAGAGACCCAGTACTTC. It translates to CASSVGGLAETETQYF.

The chain is built from TRBV7-3 and TRBJ2-1; D perhaps matches TRBD2 (7 bases). Germline V gene sequence: CDR1 SGHTA, CDR2 FQGTGA. Deletions cut 0 bases from V and 8 bases from J, with 14 bases between. This CDR3 region has 15 residues. Here the CDR3 DNA reads TGTGCCAGCAGCTTAACAGGGGGAGGGGTGGATGAGCAGTTCTTC. Its protein is CASSLTGGGVDEQFF.

The chain uses TRBV7-3 and TRBJ2-1; no definite D call. The CDR3 has 16 residues. Trimming cost V 2 bases and J 1 base, with 12 bases left between them. CDR1 is SGHTA and CDR2 is FQGTGA in the germline V gene. DNA of the CDR3: TGTGCCAGCAGCTTACTCGGCGGTGGGTCCTACAATGAGCAGTTCTTC. Amino acids: CASSLLGGGSYNEQFF.

This chain connects TRBV7-8 to TRBJ2-7; 8 bases match TRBD2. Germline-derived CDR1 and CDR2 are SGHVS and FQNEAQ. The J segment lost 4 bases and the V segment lost 5 bases, leaving 7 bases of the junction unmatched. CDR3 length: 14 amino acids. For the CDR3, the DNA is TGTGCCAGCAGCCTAAGCGGGAGCAGGTACGAGCAGTACTTC. It specifies CASSLSGSRYEQYF.

This chain joins TRBV7-6 and TRBJ2-7, with 15 bases identical to TRBD2. J gave up 3 bases and V 5 bases, and 20 bases lay outside the gene matches. CDR3 length: 21 amino acids. Germline CDR1 and CDR2: SGHVS and FNYEAQ. CDR3 sequence reads: CASSNHRDIGTSGRKFYEQYF. In DNA, the CDR3 is TGTGCCAGCAGCAACCACCGGGACATTGGGACTAGCGGGAGGAAATTCTACGAGCAGTACTTC.

The V gene is TRBV5-5, the J gene TRBJ2-7; 9 nucleotides agree with TRBD1. Germline V gene data show CDR1 as SGHKS and CDR2 as YYEKEE (reference sequence). With V trimmed by 2 bases and J by 3 bases, 6 bases remained unmatched. This CDR3 has 15 amino acids. The CDR3 sequence is CASSLWTGDFYEQYF. The CDR3 DNA sequence: TGTGCCAGCAGCTTATGGACAGGGGATTTCTACGAGCAGTACTTC.

V usage is TRBV5-4 and J usage is TRBJ1-1, with a tentative D call TRBD1 (5 bases). Germline CDR1 is SGHNT and CDR2 is YYREEE (reference sequence). The CDR3 sequence is 15 residues long. With 1 base removed from V and 1 base from J, the gap between germline ends came to 11 bases. In DNA form, the CDR3 reads TGTGCCAGCAGCTTGTCCAGGGTACGGAACACTGAAGCTTTCTTT. This encodes CASSLSRVRNTEAFF.